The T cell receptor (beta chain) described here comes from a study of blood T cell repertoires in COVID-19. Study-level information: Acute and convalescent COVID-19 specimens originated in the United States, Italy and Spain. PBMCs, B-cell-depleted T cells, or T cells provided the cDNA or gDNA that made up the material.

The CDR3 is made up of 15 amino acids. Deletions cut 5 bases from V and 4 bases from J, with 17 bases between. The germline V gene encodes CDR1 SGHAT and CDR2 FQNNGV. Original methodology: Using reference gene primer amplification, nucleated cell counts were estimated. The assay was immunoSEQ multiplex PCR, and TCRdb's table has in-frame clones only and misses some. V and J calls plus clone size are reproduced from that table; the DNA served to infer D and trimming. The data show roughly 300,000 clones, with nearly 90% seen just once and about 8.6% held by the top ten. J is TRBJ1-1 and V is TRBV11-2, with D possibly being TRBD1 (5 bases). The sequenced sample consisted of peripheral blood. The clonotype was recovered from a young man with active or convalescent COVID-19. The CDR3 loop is CASSQGVYEATEAFF. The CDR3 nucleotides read TGTGCCAGCAGCCAAGGGGTTTACGAGGCCACTGAAGCTTTCTTT.